These 22 T cell receptor beta chains originate from one sample sequenced in a study of response to subunit inactivated influenza vaccine. Via MiXCR, TCRdb re-called the RT-PCR reads, giving one row per CDR3 protein. The repertoire holds about 700,000 distinct CDR3 sequences, with around 13% as singletons. The sample consisted of PBMCs from blood, taken less than 15 days before vaccination. The receptor set was obtained from a man between 45 and 60 years old who received an inactivated influenza vaccine.

This clonotype was recorded many times. The rearrangement joins TRBV7-2 to TRBJ2-3; D is ambiguous. The CDR3 contains 14 residues. Looked up from germline, CDR1 is SGHTA and CDR2 is FQGNSA. V was cut by 0 bases and J by 5 bases, with 9 bases left in between. The CDR3 coding sequence is TGTGCCAGCAGCTTAGCCCAGTCCGGAGATACGCAGTATTTT. Translated: CASSLAQSGDTQYF.

This clonotype was seen only a few times. This sequence joins TRBV4-3 and TRBJ2-3; D not resolved. Germline CDR1 and CDR2: LGHNA and YSLEER. This CDR3 has 14 residues. Between the trimmed V and J ends, which lost 0 bases and 2 bases, there was a span of 6 bases. The CDR3 DNA reads as TGCGCCAGCAGCCAAGACCGATACACAGATACGCAGTATTTT. It specifies CASSQDRYTDTQYF.

This clonotype has a handful of counts. The chain employs TRBV10-3 and TRBJ2-2; D is perhaps TRBD2 (6 bases). The germline gives CDR1 ENHRY, CDR2 SYGVKD. The CDR3 is 13 amino acids. The V gene lost 3 bases and the J gene lost 8 bases, with 10 bases spanning the gap. The CDR3 DNA is TGTGCCATCAGTGACCTAGCGTGGGGGGAGCTGTTTTTT. Translation: CAISDLAWGELFF.

The rearrangement uses TRBV28 and TRBJ1-4; possibly TRBD1 for D (6 bases). The germline CDR1 and CDR2 sequences are MDHEN and SYDVKM. The CDR3 extends over 14 amino acids. V was trimmed by 3 bases and J by 7 bases, leaving 12 bases between them. CDR3 in DNA: TGTGCCAGCAGTTTGTCCAGGGGAAGTGAAAAACTGTTTTTT. It codes for CASSLSRGSEKLFF.

The chain employs TRBV6-5 and TRBJ1-3; 7 bases align to TRBD1. The V gene's germline CDR1 is MNHEY and CDR2 SVGAGI. The J segment lost 1 base and the V segment lost 11 bases, leaving 17 bases of the junction unmatched. CDR3 length: 17 amino acids. This CDR3 reads CAAGYGQDHTSGNTIYF. The CDR3 DNA is TGTGCCGCCGGTTACGGACAGGATCACACTTCTGGAAACACCATATATTTT.

The chain uses TRBV5-5 and TRBJ2-5; D gene ambiguous. The germline CDR1 and CDR2 sequences are SGHKS and YYEKEE (reference sequence). This CDR3 comprises 15 residues. The germline V and J ends were trimmed by 0 bases and 0 bases, with 9 bases remaining between them. CDR3 loop: CASSLAQTYQETQYF. CDR3 nucleotide sequence: TGTGCCAGCAGCTTGGCCCAAACGTACCAAGAGACCCAGTACTTC.

The DNA for the CDR3 is TGTGCCAGCAGCAAAGGACGGGACCCCGGAAACACCATATATTTT. The encoded protein is CASSKGRDPGNTIYF. The chain is built from TRBV7-9 and TRBJ1-3, with D tentatively TRBD1 (5 bases). This CDR3 is built from 15 residues. Trimming shortened V by 5 bases and J by 4 bases, and 15 bases separated the two germline ends. Germline loops: CDR1 SEHNR, CDR2 FQNEAQ (reference sequence).

This clonotype appeared a few times. CDR3: CASKGTGLNTEAFF. The CDR3 nucleotides read TGTGCCAGCAAAGGGACAGGACTGAACACTGAAGCTTTCTTT. The V and J genes are TRBV12-3 or TRBV12-4 and TRBJ1-1; TRBD1 matches at 8 bases. The CDR3 contains 14 residues. V dropped 7 bases and J dropped 0; count of bases not matched to a gene: 4.

This clonotype was seen a handful of times. The chain couples TRBV9 to TRBJ2-1; 10 bases are shared with TRBD2. Germline loops: CDR1 SGDLS, CDR2 YYNGEE. Trimming at V came to 0 bases and at J to 8 bases, leaving 8 bases not matched to a gene. The CDR3 spans 16 residues. This CDR3 is CASSVAPSGSSYEQFF. DNA of the CDR3: TGTGCCAGCAGCGTAGCCCCTAGCGGGAGTAGTTATGAGCAGTTCTTC. The variable domain in full, with the rest retrieved from reference TRBV9 and TRBJ2-1, is DSGVTQTPKHLITATGQRVTLRCSPRSGDLSVYWYQQSLDQGLQFLIQYYNGEERAKGNILERFSAQQFPDLHSELNLSSLELGDSALYFCASSVAPSGSSYEQFFGPGTRLTVL.

This clonotype was seen only a few times. The chain is built from TRBV5-6 and TRBJ2-3, with TRBD2 identical over 8 bases. Germline V lookup: CDR1 SGHDT, CDR2 YYEEEE. CDR3 size: 16 residues. J was trimmed by 4 bases and V by 2 bases; bases with no gene match: 9. Written as DNA, the CDR3 is TGTGCCAGCAGCTTAGGAGGGCGGGGGGCCGCAGATACGCAGTATTTT. This codes for CASSLGGRGAADTQYF.

V usage is TRBV7-9 and J usage is TRBJ2-3; D gene ambiguous. V was shortened by 2 bases and J by 3 bases, with 9 bases between the two germline ends. The CDR3 totals 14 residues. The V gene's germline CDR1 is SEHNR and CDR2 FQNEAQ (reference sequence). The CDR3, as DNA: TGTGCCAGCAGCTTAATTGGAATGACAGATACGCAGTATTTT. Protein: CASSLIGMTDTQYF. The full variable domain, with the rest looked up from reference TRBV7-9 and TRBJ2-3, is DTGVSQNPRHKITKRGQNVTFRCDPISEHNRLYWYRQTLGQGPEFLTYFQNEAQLEKSRLLSDRFSAERPKGSFSTLEIQRTEQGDSAMYLCASSLIGMTDTQYFGPGTRLTVL.

The CDR3 sequence: CASSQRAKTYEQYF. Written as DNA, the CDR3 is TGTGCCAGCAGCCAAAGGGCCAAAACCTACGAGCAGTACTTC. The J gene is TRBJ2-7, the V gene TRBV28; D not certain. With 6 bases removed from V and 2 bases from J, the gap between germline ends came to 14 bases. The germline V gene has CDR1 MDHEN and CDR2 SYDVKM. This CDR3 is built from 14 residues. The entire variable domain, with the rest obtained from reference TRBV28 and TRBJ2-7, is as follows: DVKVTQSSRYLVKRTGEKVFLECVQDMDHENMFWYRQDPGLGLRLIYFSYDVKMKEKGDIPEGYSVSREKKERFSLILESASTNQTSMYLCASSQRAKTYEQYFGPGTRLTVT.

V and J are TRBV20-1 and TRBJ2-1; possibly TRBD1 for D (6 bases). The CDR3 length is 14 residues. V gave up 4 bases and J gave up 6 bases, with 16 bases separating them. Germline CDR1 is DFQATT and CDR2 is SNEGSKA (reference sequence). The DNA of the CDR3 is TGCAGTGCTACCCCGGGGACATCGGGCAATGAGCAGTTCTTC. The encoded protein is CSATPGTSGNEQFF.

This clonotype was recorded only once. The rearrangement uses TRBV5-1 and TRBJ2-5; 12 nucleotides line up with TRBD1. CDR1 and CDR2 from the germline V gene are SGHRS and YFSETQ. V was clipped by 5 bases and J by 5 bases; unmatched bases: 7. CDR3 size: 15 residues. The CDR3 region is CASSPGQGASETQYF. The DNA of the CDR3 is TGCGCCAGCAGTCCGGGACAGGGGGCTTCGGAGACCCAGTACTTC.

The chain links TRBV5-1 to TRBJ2-5; TRBD2 matches at 9 bases. V was clipped by 4 bases and J by 2 bases; unmatched bases: 9. The CDR3 has 16 amino acids. CDR1 and CDR2 from the germline V gene are SGHRS and YFSETQ. The CDR3 sequence: CASSPGTSPLQETQYF. In nucleotides, the CDR3 is TGCGCCAGCAGCCCTGGGACTAGCCCTCTACAAGAGACCCAGTACTTC.

The V call is TRBV5-1, the J call TRBJ2-1, with D possibly TRBD1 on 6 matching bases. The CDR3 spans 14 residues. Trimming cost V 4 bases and J 8 bases, with 16 bases left between them. Looked up from germline, CDR1 is SGHRS and CDR2 is YFSETQ. The DNA of the CDR3 is TGCGCCAGCAGCCCCGGGACACGGCCCCATGAGCAGTTCTTC. It yields the protein CASSPGTRPHEQFF.

The chain links TRBV2 to TRBJ1-1, with D hard to call. CDR3 length equals 15 residues. Deletions cut 4 bases from V and 7 bases from J, with 19 bases between. CDR1 and CDR2 from the germline V gene are SNHLY and FYNNEI. The DNA for the CDR3 is TGTGCCAGCAGTGCCTTCTCCGAGGAGGGTTTTGAAGCTTTCTTT. This gives the protein CASSAFSEEGFEAFF.

V gene TRBV30 combines with J gene TRBJ2-6; D gene ambiguous. The germline V gene has CDR1 GTSNPN and CDR2 SVGIG (reference sequence). The V end lost 8 bases, the J end lost 4 bases, and 18 bases lay between the germline ends. The CDR3 loop spans 15 amino acids. The CDR3 protein is CAREKFPSGANVLTF. CDR3 nucleotides: TGTGCCCGAGAAAAATTTCCCTCGGGGGCCAACGTCCTGACTTTC.

CDR3 sequence: CASSPRGEVSAEQYF. For the CDR3, the DNA is TGCGCCAGCAGCCCCCGGGGGGAAGTTAGTGCCGAGCAGTACTTC. The rearrangement joins TRBV5-1 to TRBJ2-7; 7 bases match TRBD2. With V trimmed by 4 bases and J by 6 bases, 13 bases remained unmatched. CDR1 SGHRS and CDR2 YFSETQ come from the germline V gene. The CDR3 has 15 amino acids.

The J gene is TRBJ2-1, the V gene TRBV4-1; D might be TRBD2 (6 bases). V lost 0 bases to trimming and J lost 5 bases, with 14 bases between them. The CDR3 is 16 residues long. Germline loops: CDR1 MGHRA, CDR2 YSYEKL. This CDR3 is CASSQDRLAVHNEQFF. As DNA, the CDR3 is TGCGCCAGCAGCCAAGATCGATTAGCGGTACACAATGAGCAGTTCTTC.

This clonotype occurred a few times. This chain joins TRBV5-5 and TRBJ2-6; D might be TRBD2 (6 bases). The CDR3 extends over 18 amino acids. Trimming shortened V by 0 bases and J by 1 base, and 14 bases separated the two germline ends. Looked up from germline, CDR1 is SGHKS and CDR2 is YYEKEE (reference sequence). In DNA form, the CDR3 reads TGTGCCAGCAGCTTGGCCAGGGCTAGCGTGTCTGGGGCCAACGTCCTGACTTTC. Amino acid sequence: CASSLARASVSGANVLTF.

This chain joins TRBV7-2 and TRBJ2-2; D is uncertain. CDR1 is SGHTA, CDR2 FQGNSA, per germline. CDR3 length: 16 residues. The V end lost 1 base, the J end lost 0 bases, and 9 bases lay between the germline ends. Written as DNA, the CDR3 is TGTGCCAGCAGCTTAGGTGGGCAAGCGAACACCGGGGAGCTGTTTTTT. Translated, it gives CASSLGGQANTGELFF. The full variable domain, with the rest looked up from reference TRBV7-2 and TRBJ2-2, is GAGVSQSPSNKVTEKGKDVELRCDPISGHTALYWYRQSLGQGLEFLIYFQGNSAPDKSGLPSDRFSAERTGGSVSTLTIQRTQQEDSAVYLCASSLGGQANTGELFFGEGSRLTVL.